Here is one T cell receptor (beta chain) with its context. Its target is not known. These data originate in a study of T cells expressing NK-cell markers. Study findings and constraints: A handful of donors showed these clonotypes also leading the CD3+CD56-NKG2C+ fraction. As a fraction of CD8+ T cells, dominant NKG2C+ clonotypes reached roughly 1.0-8% in six donors.

The authors made TCR beta cDNA libraries by 5'RACE template switching. This switching added a universal primer site and UMIs. Using the 5' RACE reads, TCRdb records one entry per CDR3 protein without DNA. This sample carries 400,000 to 500,000 distinct CDR3 sequences, with roughly 8% going to the ten biggest clones. Sequenced sample: blood T cells: a sorted CD56 or NKG2C T cell subset, CD4+ or CD8+ T cells, or bulk PBMC T cells (not recorded which). The source of this sequence is a woman between 18 and 70 years old in good health.

CDR3 protein: CASSVAGASQGANNEKLFF. The V gene is TRBV9, the J gene TRBJ1-4; TCRdb picks TRBD1, but there is no DNA to check that call. The germline CDR1 and CDR2 sequences are SGDLS and YYNGEE. This CDR3 has 19 residues. The variable domain in full, completed from reference TRBV9 and TRBJ1-4, reads DSGVTQTPKHLITATGQRVTLRCSPRSGDLSVYWYQQSLDQGLQFLIQYYNGEERAKGNILERFSAQQFPDLHSELNLSSLELGDSALYFCASSVAGASQGANNEKLFFGSGTQLSVL.